This T cell receptor (beta chain) was obtained from a study of blood T cell repertoires in COVID-19. Turning to the study itself: Spain, Italy and the United States supplied samples that represented acute and convalescent COVID-19.

CDR1 and CDR2 (germline): SGHTA, FQGNSA. CDR3 size: 16 residues. The V and J ends lost 1 base and 5 bases, in that order; junction bases with no gene match: 6. The repertoire was sequenced with immunoSEQ multiplex PCR; TCRdb's copy has only in-frame clones and lacks some. The table has some 250,000 clones, about 80% seen once. The material sequenced was peripheral blood. The chain carries TRBV7-2 and TRBJ2-3, with 10 bases identical to TRBD2. The sequence was collected from a man aged 50-59 years with active or convalescent COVID-19. Here the CDR3 DNA reads TGTGCCAGCAGCTTAGTGAGCGGGGGGGCCGAAGATACGCAGTATTTT. Protein sequence: CASSLVSGGAEDTQYF.